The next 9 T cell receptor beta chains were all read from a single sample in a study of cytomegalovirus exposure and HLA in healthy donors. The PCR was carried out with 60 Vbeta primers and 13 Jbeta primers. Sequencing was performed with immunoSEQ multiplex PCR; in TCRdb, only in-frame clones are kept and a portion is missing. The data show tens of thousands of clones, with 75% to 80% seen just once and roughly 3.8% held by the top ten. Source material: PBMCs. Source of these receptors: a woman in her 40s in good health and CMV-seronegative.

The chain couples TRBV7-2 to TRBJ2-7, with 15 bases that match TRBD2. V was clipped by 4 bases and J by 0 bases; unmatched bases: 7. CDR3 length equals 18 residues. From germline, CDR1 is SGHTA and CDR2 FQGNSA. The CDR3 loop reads CASSYGLAGGPSSYEQYF. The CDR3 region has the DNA TGTGCCAGCAGCTACGGACTAGCGGGGGGGCCCAGCTCCTACGAGCAGTACTTC.

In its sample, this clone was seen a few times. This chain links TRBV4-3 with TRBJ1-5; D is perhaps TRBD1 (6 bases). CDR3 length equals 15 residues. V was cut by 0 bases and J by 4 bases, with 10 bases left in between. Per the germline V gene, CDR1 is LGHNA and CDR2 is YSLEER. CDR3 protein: CASSQDPDRNQPQHF. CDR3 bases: TGCGCCAGCAGCCAAGACCCGGACAGAAATCAGCCCCAGCATTTT.

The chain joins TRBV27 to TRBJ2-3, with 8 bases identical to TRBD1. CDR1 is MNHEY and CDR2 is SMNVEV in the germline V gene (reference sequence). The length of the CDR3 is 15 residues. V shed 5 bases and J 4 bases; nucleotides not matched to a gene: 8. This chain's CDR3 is CASSRQGRLSDTQYF. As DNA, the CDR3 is TGTGCCAGCAGTCGACAGGGGCGACTTTCAGATACGCAGTATTTT.

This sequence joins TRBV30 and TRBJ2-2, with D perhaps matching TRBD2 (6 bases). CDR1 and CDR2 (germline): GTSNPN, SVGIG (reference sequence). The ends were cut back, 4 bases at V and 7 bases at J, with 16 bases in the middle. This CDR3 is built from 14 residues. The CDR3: CAWTGTLGRGELFF. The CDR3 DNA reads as TGTGCCTGGACCGGGACTCTGGGTCGCGGGGAGCTGTTTTTT. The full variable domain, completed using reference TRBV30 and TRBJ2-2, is SQTIHQWPATLVQPVGSPLSLECTVEGTSNPNLYWYRQAAGRGLQLLFYSVGIGQISSEVPQNLSASRPQDRQFILSSKKLLLSDSGFYLCAWTGTLGRGELFFGEGSRLTVL.

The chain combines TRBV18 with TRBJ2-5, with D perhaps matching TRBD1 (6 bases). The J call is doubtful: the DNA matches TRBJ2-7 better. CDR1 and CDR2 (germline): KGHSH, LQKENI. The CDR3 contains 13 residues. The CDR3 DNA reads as TGTGCCAGCTCACCAGGGACATCCTACGAGCAGTACTTC. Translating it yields CASSPGTSYEQYF.

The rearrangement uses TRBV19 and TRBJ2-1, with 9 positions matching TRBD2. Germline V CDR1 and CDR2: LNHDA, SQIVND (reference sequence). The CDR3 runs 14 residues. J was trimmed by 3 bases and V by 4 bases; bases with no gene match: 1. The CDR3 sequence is CASSNSGGYNEQFF. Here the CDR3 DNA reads TGTGCCAGTAGTAATAGCGGGGGCTACAATGAGCAGTTCTTC.

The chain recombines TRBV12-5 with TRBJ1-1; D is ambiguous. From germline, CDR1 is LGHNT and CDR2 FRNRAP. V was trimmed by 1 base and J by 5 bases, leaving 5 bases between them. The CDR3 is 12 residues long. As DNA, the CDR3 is TGTGCTAGTGGTTTGGGTAAAACTGAAGCTTTCTTT. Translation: CASGLGKTEAFF.

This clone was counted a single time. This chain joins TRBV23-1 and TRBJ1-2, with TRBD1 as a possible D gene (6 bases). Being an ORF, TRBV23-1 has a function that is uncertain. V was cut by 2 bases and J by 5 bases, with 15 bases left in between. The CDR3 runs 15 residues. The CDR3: CASSQGGRPPYGYTF. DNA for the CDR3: TGCGCCAGCAGTCAAGGGGGCCGGCCCCCTTATGGCTACACCTTC.

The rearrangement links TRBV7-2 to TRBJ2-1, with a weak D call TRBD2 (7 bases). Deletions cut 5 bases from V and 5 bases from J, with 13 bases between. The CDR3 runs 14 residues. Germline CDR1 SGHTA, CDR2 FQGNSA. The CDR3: CASSLWEGDNEQFF. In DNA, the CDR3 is TGTGCCAGCAGCCTCTGGGAGGGGGACAATGAGCAGTTCTTC.